The rows below give T cell receptor beta chains drawn from one sample of a study of beta chain features in type 1 diabetes. TCRdb keeps only in-frame clones here, not all; method: immunoSEQ multiplex PCR. The sample gives a few hundred thousand clones, around 13% of which show up once; roughly 0.015% is in the top ten. The sequenced sample was naive CD4+ T cells from blood. The receptor source for this set is a man between 18 and 35 years old in good health. Each CDR3 is given with its conserved first and last residue.

v_call cdr3_aa
TRBV15 CATSRTGLWQSPLHF
TRBV19 CASSVDREGLYEQYF
TRBV30 CALLFNEKLFF
TRBV5-1 CASSPLYRTSGETGELFF
TRBV29-1 CSVHAAGPNEQFF
TRBV6-5 CASTNGLYSYNEQFF
TRBV4-2 CASSQDPGKQSPLHF
TRBV30 CAWSDYQETQYF
TRBV19 CASSQTGDGELFF
TRBV7-9 CASSDWTSGTDTQYF
TRBV30 CAWSSSQWRTEAFF
TRBV9 CASSLWGTASGNTIYF